The 15 T cell receptor beta chains below all came from one sample that was sequenced in a study of T cells in Graves' hyperthyroidism and ophthalmopathy. TCR beta CDR3 region amplification was performed from RNA transcripts. The primer set for the first-round RT-PCR of the TCR CDR3 was HTBI. TCRdb re-called the multiplex PCR reads with MiXCR, one entry per CDR3 protein. The sample lists around 530,000 distinct CDR3 sequences; more than 15% were seen once. The sample taken for sequencing was blood. The receptors come from a woman under 30 with Graves' ophthalmopathy.

This clonotype came up many times. V usage is TRBV12-3 or TRBV12-4 and J usage is TRBJ2-5; 7 bases are a match to TRBD1. This CDR3 spans 13 amino acids. Trimming cost V 5 bases and J 1 base; bases outside gene matches: 1. The CDR3 region is CASSGTVQETQYF. The CDR3 nucleotides read TGTGCCAGCAGTGGGACAGTCCAAGAGACCCAGTACTTC.

The chain employs TRBV12-3 or TRBV12-4 and TRBJ2-2, with 8 bases identical to TRBD1. The trim removed 7 bases at V and 5 bases at J, leaving 9 bases unmatched. CDR3 length: 15 residues. CDR3 DNA: TGTGCCAGCAAGCCCGACAGGGGAGGTACCGGGGAGCTGTTTTTT. This gives the protein CASKPDRGGTGELFF.

This clonotype was picked up many times. This chain uses TRBV7-9 with TRBJ2-7; D is ambiguous. Germline V gene lookup returns CDR1 SEHNR and CDR2 FQNEAQ (reference sequence). There are 11 residues in the CDR3. V was cut by 5 bases and J by 3 bases, with 5 bases left in between. The CDR3 spells CASSKDYEQYF. The CDR3 nucleotides read TGTGCCAGCAGCAAGGACTACGAGCAGTACTTC.

Many counts were recorded for this clonotype. The chain joins TRBV2 to TRBJ2-7; 12 bases map to TRBD2. CDR3 size: 15 residues. Unmatched junction bases numbered 8, after V lost 8 bases and J lost 3 bases. CDR1 and CDR2 (germline): SNHLY, FYNNEI. The chain's CDR3 is CASRRLAGEGYEQYF. The CDR3, as DNA: TGTGCCAGCCGTAGACTAGCGGGAGAGGGCTACGAGCAGTACTTC. Drawing the rest from reference TRBV2 and TRBJ2-7, the complete variable domain is EPEVTQTPSHQVTQMGQEVILRCVPISNHLYFYWYRQILGQKVEFLVSFYNNEISEKSEIFDDQFSVERPDGSNFTLKIRSTKLEDSAMYFCASRRLAGEGYEQYFGPGTRLTVT.

V is TRBV7-2 and J is TRBJ2-1; 11 positions match TRBD2. V lost 2 bases and J lost 4; bases outside the gene matches: 4. The V gene's germline CDR1 is SGHTA and CDR2 FQGNSA. The CDR3 runs to 16 residues. The CDR3 DNA follows: TGTGCCAGCAGCTTATCGGGACTAGCGGATTACAATGAGCAGTTCTTC. It specifies CASSLSGLADYNEQFF.

This clonotype was counted ten times or more. This rearrangement joins TRBV18 to TRBJ1-1, with D unresolved. Between the trimmed V and J ends, which lost 0 bases and 7 bases, there was a span of 12 bases. CDR1 KGHSH and CDR2 LQKENI come from the germline V gene. The CDR3 is 14 residues long. CDR3 region: CASSPPGNLNEAFF. The CDR3 DNA sequence: TGTGCCAGCTCACCACCGGGAAACCTAAATGAAGCTTTCTTT.

The chain joins TRBV10-1 to TRBJ2-1; perhaps D is TRBD1 or TRBD2 (5 bases each). The CDR3 spans 11 residues. V lost 4 bases and J lost 10, with 8 bases in between. Germline values: CDR1 WNHNN, CDR2 SYGVQD (reference sequence). CDR3 sequence: CASSAGPEQFF. CDR3 nucleotides: TGCGCCAGCAGTGCGGGACCAGAGCAGTTCTTC.

This clonotype has a count of ten or more. This chain joins TRBV5-1 and TRBJ2-3; possible D gene TRBD1, 5 bases. This CDR3 has 15 residues. V lost 0 bases and J lost 5, with 13 bases in between. Germline V gene lookup returns CDR1 SGHRS and CDR2 YFSETQ. The CDR3 protein is CASSLVGRDGDTQYF. CDR3 DNA: TGCGCCAGCAGCTTGGTGGGCAGGGATGGAGATACGCAGTATTTT.

The V and J genes are TRBV9 and TRBJ2-1; TRBD2 matches 7 bases. The CDR3 extends over 15 amino acids. CDR1 and CDR2 from the germline V gene are SGDLS and YYNGEE. J lost 1 base, V lost 3 bases, and 4 bases had no gene match. CDR3 sequence: CASSDGLGSYNEQFF. As DNA, the CDR3 is TGTGCCAGCAGCGACGGACTAGGGTCCTACAATGAGCAGTTCTTC. The variable domain in full, with the rest retrieved from reference TRBV9 and TRBJ2-1, is DSGVTQTPKHLITATGQRVTLRCSPRSGDLSVYWYQQSLDQGLQFLIQYYNGEERAKGNILERFSAQQFPDLHSELNLSSLELGDSALYFCASSDGLGSYNEQFFGPGTRLTVL.

This clonotype was recorded at least ten times. The chain is built from TRBV9 and TRBJ1-1; D not resolved. The CDR3 sequence is 15 residues long. V was pared by 0 bases and J by 3 bases, with 12 bases between. CDR1 SGDLS and CDR2 YYNGEE come from the germline V gene. This CDR3 reads CASSVDLLSDTEAFF. The CDR3 DNA sequence: TGTGCCAGCAGCGTAGACCTTTTATCGGACACTGAAGCTTTCTTT.

The sample holds many counts of this clonotype. The V gene is TRBV7-3, the J gene TRBJ1-2, with 9 bases that match TRBD1. Germline trimming cut 2 bases from V and 7 bases from J; bases unmatched to any gene: 2. The germline CDR1 and CDR2 sequences are SGHTA and FQGTGA. CDR3 length: 13 amino acids. CDR3 DNA: TGTGCCAGCAGCTTAGACAGGGGGGCTGGCTACACCTTC. This sequence encodes CASSLDRGAGYTF.

V usage is TRBV4-1 and J usage is TRBJ1-2; 9 positions agree with TRBD1. J gave up 6 bases and V 3 bases, and 5 bases lay outside the gene matches. The CDR3 consists of 14 residues. Germline values: CDR1 MGHRA, CDR2 YSYEKL. The CDR3 bases are TGCGCCAGCAGCCATCCACAGGGGGCGGATGGCTACACCTTC. Translated: CASSHPQGADGYTF.

The V and J genes are TRBV11-2 and TRBJ2-7; D assignment may be TRBD1 or TRBD2 (5 bases each). The CDR3 is 14 amino acids. CDR1 is SGHAT and CDR2 is FQNNGV in the germline V gene. V was clipped by 6 bases and J by 5 bases, with 17 bases between them. The DNA for the CDR3 is TGTGCCAGCAGTCTAGAATACGGGGCGAACGAGCAGTACTTC. This encodes CASSLEYGANEQYF. Full variable domain (missing parts from reference TRBV11-2 and TRBJ2-7): EAGVAQSPRYKIIEKRQSVAFWCNPISGHATLYWYQQILGQGPKLLIQFQNNGVVDDSQLPKDRFSAERLKGVDSTLKIQPAKLEDSAVYLCASSLEYGANEQYFGPGTRLTVT.

V gene TRBV7-2 combines with J gene TRBJ1-1; a weak D match, TRBD1 (5 bases). CDR1 is SGHTA, CDR2 FQGNSA, per germline. Trimming shortened V by 5 bases and J by 1 base, and 38 bases separated the two germline ends. There are 23 residues in the CDR3. CDR3 in DNA: TGTGCCAGCAGCCTACAGGAAGAGGATTTCGAACGCCACGGCCTCTCCCCGAACACTGAAGCTTTCTTT. It specifies CASSLQEEDFERHGLSPNTEAFF.

Notes on this clonotype: This may be a read error: a much more frequent sequence differs by one nucleotide. The genes are TRBV2 and TRBJ2-1, with TRBD2 matching 13 bases. CDR1 is SNHLY, CDR2 FYNNEI, per germline. The length of the CDR3 is 19 residues. CDR3 nucleotide sequence: TGTGCCGGCAGGGCAACCGGGACTAGCGGGAAGCTAGTTATCAATGAGCAGTTCTTC. It codes for CAGRATGTSGKLVINEQFF.